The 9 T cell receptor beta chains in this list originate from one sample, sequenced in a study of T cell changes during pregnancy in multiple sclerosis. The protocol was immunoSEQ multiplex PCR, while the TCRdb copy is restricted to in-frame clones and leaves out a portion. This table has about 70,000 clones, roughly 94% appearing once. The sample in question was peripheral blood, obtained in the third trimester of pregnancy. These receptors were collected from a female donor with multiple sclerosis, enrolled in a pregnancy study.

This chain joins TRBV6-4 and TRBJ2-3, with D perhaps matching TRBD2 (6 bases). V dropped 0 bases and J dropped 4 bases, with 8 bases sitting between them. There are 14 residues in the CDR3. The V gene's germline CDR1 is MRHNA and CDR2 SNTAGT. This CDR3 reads CASSDSAGSDTQYF. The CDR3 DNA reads TGTGCCAGCAGTGACTCGGCGGGGTCAGATACGCAGTATTTT.

CDR3 sequence: CASAWGQGAGEQFF. In nucleotides, the CDR3 is TGTGCCAGTGCCTGGGGACAGGGGGCGGGGGAGCAGTTCTTC. This chain links TRBV19 with TRBJ2-1; 12 bases are shared with TRBD1. The CDR3 has 14 residues. Germline V gives CDR1 LNHDA, CDR2 SQIVND (reference sequence). With 8 bases clipped from V and 10 bases from J, the junction kept 9 bases outside the gene matches.

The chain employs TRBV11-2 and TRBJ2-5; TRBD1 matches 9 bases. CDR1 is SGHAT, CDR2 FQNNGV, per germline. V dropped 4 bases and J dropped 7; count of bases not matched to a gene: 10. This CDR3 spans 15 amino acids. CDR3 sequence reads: CASSSYRGRGGTQYF. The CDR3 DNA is TGTGCCAGCAGCTCGTACAGGGGGCGGGGAGGGACCCAGTACTTC.

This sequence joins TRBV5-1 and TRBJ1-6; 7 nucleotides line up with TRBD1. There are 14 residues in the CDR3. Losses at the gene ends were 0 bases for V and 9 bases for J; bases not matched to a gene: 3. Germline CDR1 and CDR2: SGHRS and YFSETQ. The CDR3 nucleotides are TGCGCCAGCAGCTTGGGACAGGGAGTTTCACCCCTCCACTTT. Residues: CASSLGQGVSPLHF.

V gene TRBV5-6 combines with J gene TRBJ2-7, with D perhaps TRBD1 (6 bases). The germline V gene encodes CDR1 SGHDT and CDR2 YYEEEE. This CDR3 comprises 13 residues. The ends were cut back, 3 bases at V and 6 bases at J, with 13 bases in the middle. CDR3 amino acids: CASSSDRRGEQYF. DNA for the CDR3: TGTGCCAGCAGCTCGGACAGACGGGGCGAGCAGTACTTC.

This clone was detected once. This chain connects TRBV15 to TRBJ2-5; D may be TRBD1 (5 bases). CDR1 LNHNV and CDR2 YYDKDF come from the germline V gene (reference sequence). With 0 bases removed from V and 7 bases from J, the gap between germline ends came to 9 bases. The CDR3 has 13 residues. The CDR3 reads CATSREGPGTQYF. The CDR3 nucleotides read TGTGCCACCAGCAGAGAGGGGCCGGGGACCCAGTACTTC.

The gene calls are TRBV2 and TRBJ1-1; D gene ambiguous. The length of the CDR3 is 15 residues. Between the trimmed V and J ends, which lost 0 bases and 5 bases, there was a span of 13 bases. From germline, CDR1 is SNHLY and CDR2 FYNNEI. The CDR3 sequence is CASSEANGAGTEAFF. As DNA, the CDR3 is TGTGCCAGCAGTGAAGCAAATGGCGCGGGGACTGAAGCTTTCTTT.

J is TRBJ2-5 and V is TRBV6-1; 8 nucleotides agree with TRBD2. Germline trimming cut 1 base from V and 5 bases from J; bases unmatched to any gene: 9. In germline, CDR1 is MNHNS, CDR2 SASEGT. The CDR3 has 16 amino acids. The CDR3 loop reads CASSEGIEASGETQYF. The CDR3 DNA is TGTGCCAGCAGTGAAGGAATAGAGGCTAGCGGGGAGACCCAGTACTTC.

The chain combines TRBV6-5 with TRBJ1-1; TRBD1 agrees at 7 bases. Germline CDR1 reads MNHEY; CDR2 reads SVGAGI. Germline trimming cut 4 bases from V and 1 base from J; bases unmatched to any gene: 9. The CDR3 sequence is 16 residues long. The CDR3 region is CASSLGTATRNTEAFF. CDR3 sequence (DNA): TGTGCCAGCAGTTTAGGGACAGCTACAAGGAACACTGAAGCTTTCTTT.